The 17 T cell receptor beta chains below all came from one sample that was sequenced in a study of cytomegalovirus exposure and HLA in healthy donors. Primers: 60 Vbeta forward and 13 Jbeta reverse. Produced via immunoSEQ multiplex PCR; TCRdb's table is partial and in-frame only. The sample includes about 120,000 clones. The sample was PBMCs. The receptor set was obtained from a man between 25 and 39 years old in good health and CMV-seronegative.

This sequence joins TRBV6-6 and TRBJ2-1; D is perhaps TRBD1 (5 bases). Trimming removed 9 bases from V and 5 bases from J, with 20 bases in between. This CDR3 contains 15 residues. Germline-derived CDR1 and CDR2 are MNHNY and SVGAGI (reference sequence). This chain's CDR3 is CASVKGQGVHNEQFF. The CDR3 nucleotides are TGTGCCAGTGTAAAGGGGCAGGGCGTCCACAATGAGCAGTTCTTC.

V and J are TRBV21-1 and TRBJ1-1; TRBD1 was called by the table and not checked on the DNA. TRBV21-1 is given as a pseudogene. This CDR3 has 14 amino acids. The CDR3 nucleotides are TGTGCCAGCAGTAGGACAGAGATGAACACTGAAGCTTTCTTT. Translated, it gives CASSRTEMNTEAFF.

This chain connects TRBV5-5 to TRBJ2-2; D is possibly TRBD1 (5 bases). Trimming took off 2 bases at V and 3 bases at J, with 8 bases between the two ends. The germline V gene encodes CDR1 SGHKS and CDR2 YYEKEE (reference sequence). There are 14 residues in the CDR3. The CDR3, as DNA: TGTGCCAGCAGCTTTTCCAGGGACACCGGGGAGCTGTTTTTT. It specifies CASSFSRDTGELFF.

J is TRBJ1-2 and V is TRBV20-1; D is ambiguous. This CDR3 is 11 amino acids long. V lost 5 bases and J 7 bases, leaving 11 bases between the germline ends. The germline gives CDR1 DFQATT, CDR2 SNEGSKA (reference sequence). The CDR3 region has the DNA TGCAGTGCTTCGGAGGAGACTGGCTACACCTTC. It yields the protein CSASEETGYTF.

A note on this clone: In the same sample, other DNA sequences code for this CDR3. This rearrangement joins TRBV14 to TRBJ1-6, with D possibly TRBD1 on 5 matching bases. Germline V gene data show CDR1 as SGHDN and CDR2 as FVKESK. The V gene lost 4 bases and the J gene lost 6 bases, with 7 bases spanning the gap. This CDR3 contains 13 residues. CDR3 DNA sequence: TGTGCCAGCAGCCCCGGGGGTAATTCACCCCTCCACTTT. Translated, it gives CASSPGGNSPLHF.

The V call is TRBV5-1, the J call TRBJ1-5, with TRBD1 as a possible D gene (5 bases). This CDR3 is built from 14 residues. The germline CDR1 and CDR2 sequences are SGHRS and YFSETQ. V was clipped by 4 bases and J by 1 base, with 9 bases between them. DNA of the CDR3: TGCGCCAGCAGCCGGGGGGAGAGCAATCAGCCCCAGCATTTT. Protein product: CASSRGESNQPQHF.

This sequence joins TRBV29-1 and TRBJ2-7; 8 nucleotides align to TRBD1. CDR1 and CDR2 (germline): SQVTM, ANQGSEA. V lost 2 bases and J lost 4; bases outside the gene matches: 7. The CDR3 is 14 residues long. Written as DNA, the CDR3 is TGCAGCGTTGAAAGGGCAGGGGGCTCTTACGAGCAGTACTTC. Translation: CSVERAGGSYEQYF.

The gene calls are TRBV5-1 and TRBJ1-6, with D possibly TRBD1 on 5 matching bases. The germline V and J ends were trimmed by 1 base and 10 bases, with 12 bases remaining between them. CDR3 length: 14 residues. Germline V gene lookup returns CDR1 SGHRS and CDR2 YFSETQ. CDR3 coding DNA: TGCGCCAGCAGCTTGCAGGGAGGCGAGTCACCCCTCCACTTT. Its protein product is CASSLQGGESPLHF. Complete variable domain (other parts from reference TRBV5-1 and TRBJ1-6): KAGVTQTPRYLIKTRGQQVTLSCSPISGHRSVSWYQQTPGQGLQFLFEYFSETQRNKGNFPGRFSGRQFSNSRSEMNVSTLELGDSALYLCASSLQGGESPLHFGNGTRLTVT.

This CDR3 reads CASAQDRNTEAFF. Here the CDR3 DNA reads TGCGCCAGCGCTCAGGACAGGAACACTGAAGCTTTCTTT. This rearrangement joins TRBV5-1 to TRBJ1-1, with a weak D call TRBD1 (6 bases). V lost 7 bases and J lost 1, with 11 bases in between. The CDR3 sequence is 13 residues long. CDR1 and CDR2 (germline): SGHRS, YFSETQ.

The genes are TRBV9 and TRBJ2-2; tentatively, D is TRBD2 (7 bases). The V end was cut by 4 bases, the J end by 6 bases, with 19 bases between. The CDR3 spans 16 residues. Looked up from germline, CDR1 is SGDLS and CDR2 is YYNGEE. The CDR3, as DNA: TGTGCCAGCAGCCAAAGCCCGGGGGGCCCCTCCGGGGAGCTGTTTTTT. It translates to CASSQSPGGPSGELFF.

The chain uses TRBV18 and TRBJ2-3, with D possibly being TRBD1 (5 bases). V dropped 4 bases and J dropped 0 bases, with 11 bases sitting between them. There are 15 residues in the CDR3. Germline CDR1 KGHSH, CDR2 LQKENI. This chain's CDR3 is CASSRAGPSTDTQYF. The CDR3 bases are TGTGCCAGCTCACGGGCAGGGCCTAGCACAGATACGCAGTATTTT.

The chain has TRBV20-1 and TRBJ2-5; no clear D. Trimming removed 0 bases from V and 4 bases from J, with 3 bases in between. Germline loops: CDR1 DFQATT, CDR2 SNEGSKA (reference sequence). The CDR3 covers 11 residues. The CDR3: CSARDRETQYF. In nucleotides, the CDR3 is TGCAGTGCTAGAGATCGAGAGACCCAGTACTTC.

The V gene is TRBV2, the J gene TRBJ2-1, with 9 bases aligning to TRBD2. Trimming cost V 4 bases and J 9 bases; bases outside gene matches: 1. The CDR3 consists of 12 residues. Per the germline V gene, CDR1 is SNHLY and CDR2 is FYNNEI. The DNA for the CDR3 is TGTGCCAGCAGTGGAGCGGGGGGTGAGCAGTTCTTC. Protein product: CASSGAGGEQFF.

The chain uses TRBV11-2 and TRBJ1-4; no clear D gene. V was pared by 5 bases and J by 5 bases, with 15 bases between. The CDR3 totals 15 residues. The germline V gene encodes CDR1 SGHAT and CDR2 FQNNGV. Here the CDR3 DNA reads TGTGCCAGCAGCGCGGGCAGCTTCGGAAATGAAAAACTGTTTTTT. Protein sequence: CASSAGSFGNEKLFF.

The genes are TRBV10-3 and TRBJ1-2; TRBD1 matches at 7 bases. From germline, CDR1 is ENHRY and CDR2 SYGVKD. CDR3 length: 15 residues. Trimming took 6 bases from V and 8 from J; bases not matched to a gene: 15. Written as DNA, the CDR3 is TGTGCCATCAGAGATATAGGGACAGACGAGGAAGGCTACACCTTC. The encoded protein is CAIRDIGTDEEGYTF.

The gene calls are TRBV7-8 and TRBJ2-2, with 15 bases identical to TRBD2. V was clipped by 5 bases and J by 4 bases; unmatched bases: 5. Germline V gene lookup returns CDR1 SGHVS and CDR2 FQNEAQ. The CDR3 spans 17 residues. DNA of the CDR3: TGTGCCAGCAGCGGACTAGCGGGGGGGCTAACCACCGGGGAGCTGTTTTTT. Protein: CASSGLAGGLTTGELFF. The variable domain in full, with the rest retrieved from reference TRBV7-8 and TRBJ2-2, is GAGVSQSPRYKVAKRGQDVALRCDPISGHVSLFWYQQALGQGPEFLTYFQNEAQLDKSGLPSDRFFAERPEGSVSTLKIQRTQQEDSAVYLCASSGLAGGLTTGELFFGEGSRLTVL.

The CDR3 sequence: CASTLGRGGLGKSYNEQFF. The CDR3 DNA sequence: TGTGCCAGCACCTTGGGGCGGGGGGGCCTAGGGAAGTCCTACAATGAGCAGTTCTTC. The chain links TRBV7-9 to TRBJ2-1; 9 bases line up with TRBD2. This CDR3 has 19 residues. CDR1 and CDR2 (germline): SEHNR, FQNEAQ (reference sequence). The V and J ends lost 7 bases and 1 base, in that order; junction bases with no gene match: 17. The full variable domain, rest sourced from reference TRBV7-9 and TRBJ2-1, is DTGVSQNPRHKITKRGQNVTFRCDPISEHNRLYWYRQTLGQGPEFLTYFQNEAQLEKSRLLSDRFSAERPKGSFSTLEIQRTEQGDSAMYLCASTLGRGGLGKSYNEQFFGPGTRLTVL.